The 24 T cell receptor beta chains below were found in one sample sequenced in a study of regulatory T cells in long-lasting Graves disease. Sequencing libraries for TCR beta were prepared with iRepertoire HTBI primers and Arm-PCR of CDR3 regions. TCRdb analysed the multiplex PCR reads with MiXCR anew, one entry per CDR3 protein. The sample includes about 470,000 distinct CDR3 sequences, more than 13% of them seen just once. Indicated time point: newly diagnosed GD, antithyroid drugs for less than 3 months. The TCR library used RNA extracted from PBMCs. The same specimen was also included in a second study, on T cells in Graves' hyperthyroidism and ophthalmopathy.

The starting material was peripheral blood mononuclear cells (PBMCs), obtained at new diagnosis, from a patient treated with antithyroid drugs. These receptors all stem from a young woman with Graves disease.

This chain connects TRBV11-2 to TRBJ2-3, with 8 bases identical to TRBD2. J was trimmed by 0 bases and V by 3 bases; bases with no gene match: 5. Germline V gives CDR1 SGHAT, CDR2 FQNNGV. The CDR3 runs to 16 residues. The CDR3 DNA follows: TGTGCCAGCAGCTTGGGACTAGACAGAAGCACAGATACGCAGTATTTT. As protein: CASSLGLDRSTDTQYF.

This clonotype has a count of ten or more. The V gene is TRBV3-1, the J gene TRBJ2-7, with D unclear. Between the trimmed V and J ends, which lost 4 bases and 3 bases, there was a span of 13 bases. The germline V gene encodes CDR1 LGHDT and CDR2 YNNKEL (reference sequence). The CDR3 length is 14 residues. The DNA of the CDR3 is TGTGCCAGCAGCCCCCAAAGGAGTCGCTACGAGCAGTACTTC. Encoded protein: CASSPQRSRYEQYF.

This clonotype has just a few counts. V and J are TRBV19 and TRBJ1-2; the match to TRBD1 covers 11 bases. CDR3 size: 18 residues. The ends lost 7 bases at V and 0 bases at J; junction bases unmatched: 13. The germline V gene encodes CDR1 LNHDA and CDR2 SQIVND (reference sequence). CDR3 in amino acids: CASTRSGTGGAANYGYTF. CDR3 sequence (DNA): TGTGCCAGTACCCGTTCCGGGACAGGGGGTGCCGCTAACTATGGCTACACCTTC.

The chain has TRBV27 and TRBJ2-7; 10 nucleotides agree with TRBD2. V trimming: 6 bases; J trimming: 3 bases; junction bases outside the gene matches: 11. Germline values: CDR1 MNHEY, CDR2 SMNVEV (reference sequence). This CDR3 contains 16 residues. Here the CDR3 DNA reads TGTGCCAGCAGGCGGGGGCTAGCGGGAGTGGACTACGAGCAGTACTTC. It yields the protein CASRRGLAGVDYEQYF.

This clonotype was recorded many times. This chain connects TRBV15 to TRBJ2-7, with 13 bases lining up with TRBD2. V gave up 5 bases and J gave up 7 bases; unmatched junction bases: 5. The CDR3 totals 14 residues. Germline lookup yields CDR1 LNHNV and CDR2 YYDKDF (reference sequence). The CDR3, as DNA: TGTGCCACCAGCGGACTAGCGGGAGTGAGAGAGCAGTACTTC. Protein sequence: CATSGLAGVREQYF.

This clonotype was counted between two and nine times. The rearrangement uses TRBV24-1 and TRBJ2-5; TRBD1 is a possible D gene (6 bases). This CDR3 spans 15 amino acids. Germline V gene data show CDR1 as KGHDR and CDR2 as SFDVKD. The V and J ends lost 3 bases and 1 base respectively, with 11 bases between them. The CDR3 here is CATSDVRDIQETQYF. CDR3 coding DNA: TGTGCCACCAGTGATGTCAGGGACATCCAAGAGACCCAGTACTTC.

This clonotype was detected a few times. This rearrangement joins TRBV29-1 to TRBJ2-2; TRBD2 aligns across 11 bases. Trimming at V came to 7 bases and at J to 9 bases, leaving 7 bases not matched to a gene. CDR1 SQVTM and CDR2 ANQGSEA come from the germline V gene. The CDR3 totals 13 residues. CDR3 coding DNA: TGCAGCGCCTCTAGCGGGGGGATACGGGAGCTGTTTTTT. Protein product: CSASSGGIRELFF.

This clonotype was counted at least ten times. The rearrangement uses TRBV6-2 or TRBV6-3 and TRBJ2-1, with D unresolved. The CDR3 has 14 residues. The germline gives CDR1 MNHEY, CDR2 SVGEGT. Between the trimmed V and J ends, which lost 5 bases and 0 bases, there was a span of 8 bases. In DNA form, the CDR3 reads TGTGCCAGCAGTGTAGACAACTCCTACAATGAGCAGTTCTTC. Translation: CASSVDNSYNEQFF.

This clonotype appeared a few times. The chain joins TRBV6-2 or TRBV6-3 to TRBJ1-1, with a possible D match to TRBD1 (5 bases). The ends were cut back, 4 bases at V and 1 base at J, with 10 bases in the middle. Germline CDR1 and CDR2: MNHEY and SVGEGT. The CDR3 is 14 residues long. CDR3 protein: CASSSGPQNTEAFF. The DNA for the CDR3 is TGTGCCAGCAGTTCGGGACCGCAGAACACTGAAGCTTTCTTT.

CDR3 coding DNA: TGTGCCAGCAGCTTAGTTTTGGGGACAGGGAACCAGCCCCAGCATTTT. The encoded protein is CASSLVLGTGNQPQHF. The V call is TRBV7-9, the J call TRBJ1-5; TRBD1 aligns across 9 bases. The germline V gene has CDR1 SEHNR and CDR2 FQNEAQ (reference sequence). J gave up 7 bases and V 1 base, and 8 bases lay outside the gene matches. This CDR3 is 16 amino acids long.

This clonotype has at least ten counts. This chain connects TRBV2 to TRBJ2-5; TRBD1 is a possible D gene (6 bases). Germline lookup yields CDR1 SNHLY and CDR2 FYNNEI. V was clipped by 5 bases and J by 10 bases, with 11 bases between them. The CDR3 totals 11 residues. The CDR3 region has the DNA TGTGCCAGCAGTTACACAGGGAGCCAGTACTTC. It specifies CASSYTGSQYF.

This clonotype was counted ten times or more. The rearrangement uses TRBV6-5 and TRBJ2-7; no clear D. This CDR3 has 14 residues. Germline CDR1 reads MNHEY; CDR2 reads SVGAGI. Trimming pared 0 bases from V and 2 bases from J, leaving 8 bases between. CDR3 coding DNA: TGTGCCAGCAGTTACTCGATTCCCCCCTACGAGCAGTACTTC. As protein: CASSYSIPPYEQYF.

This clonotype was counted a few times. CDR3 nucleotides: TGTGCCAGCAGTCTTTCCGGGACTAGCGGGATAGACGAGCAGTACTTC. Translation gives CASSLSGTSGIDEQYF. The chain links TRBV27 to TRBJ2-7; 13 positions agree with TRBD2. CDR3 size: 16 residues. J gave up 5 bases and V 5 bases, and 9 bases lay outside the gene matches. Germline loops: CDR1 MNHEY, CDR2 SMNVEV (reference sequence).

This clonotype was seen a handful of times. At one boundary the junction diverges from the germline segment, which might be a read error. This chain uses TRBV7-3 with TRBJ2-1; 9 positions agree with TRBD2. Germline V CDR1 and CDR2: SGHTA, FQGTGA. This CDR3 is built from 14 residues. The CDR3 region has the DNA TGTGCCAGCAGCTTTGGCGGGAGGGCCGGTGAGCAGCTCTTC. Translation: CASSFGGRAGEQLF.

This clonotype has more than one count but fewer than ten. The J gene is TRBJ1-3, the V gene TRBV10-3, with D hard to call. The CDR3 length is 11 residues. With 11 bases removed from V and 8 bases from J, the gap between germline ends came to 13 bases. Germline V gene sequence: CDR1 ENHRY, CDR2 SYGVKD. The CDR3: CAARSQDTIYF. As DNA, the CDR3 is TGTGCCGCCCGCTCGCAAGACACCATATATTTT.

Many counts were recorded for this clonotype. The gene calls are TRBV30 and TRBJ1-1, with D perhaps TRBD1 (5 bases). V was pared by 6 bases and J by 1 base, with 12 bases between. Germline values: CDR1 GTSNPN, CDR2 SVGIG (reference sequence). CDR3 length: 13 amino acids. CDR3 nucleotide sequence: TGTGCCTGTCCTACCGGGGCGAACACTGAAGCTTTCTTT. As protein: CACPTGANTEAFF.

This clonotype occurred many times. The chain joins TRBV11-2 to TRBJ1-1; 7 positions agree with TRBD1. Germline values: CDR1 SGHAT, CDR2 FQNNGV. V was pared by 4 bases and J by 2 bases, with 4 bases of the junction left unmatched. The length of the CDR3 is 14 residues. The CDR3 DNA reads TGTGCCAGCAGCTCCGGGGACAGAAACACTGAAGCTTTCTTT. Translation: CASSSGDRNTEAFF.

The rearrangement uses TRBV5-1 and TRBJ2-3, with TRBD2 identical over 8 bases. Germline trimming cut 0 bases from V and 6 bases from J; bases unmatched to any gene: 15. The V gene's germline CDR1 is SGHRS and CDR2 YFSETQ. The CDR3 consists of 18 residues. CDR3 coding DNA: TGCGCCAGCAGCTTGGACTTGCGGGCCGAAGAGCGGGAGGATACGCAGTATTTT. Translation gives CASSLDLRAEEREDTQYF.

At least ten counts were recorded for this clonotype. The chain carries TRBV28 and TRBJ2-5; perhaps TRBD1 as D (6 bases). Germline-derived CDR1 and CDR2 are MDHEN and SYDVKM. The CDR3 covers 13 residues. The V and J ends lost 6 bases and 5 bases respectively, with 13 bases between them. CDR3 loop: CASRGGSRETQYF. Here the CDR3 DNA reads TGTGCCAGCAGAGGGGGTTCAAGGGAGACCCAGTACTTC.

The sample holds many counts of this clonotype. The chain is built from TRBV30 and TRBJ2-7, with TRBD2 as a possible D gene (6 bases). Per the germline V gene, CDR1 is GTSNPN and CDR2 is SVGIG (reference sequence). The CDR3 has 13 amino acids. V dropped 4 bases and J dropped 5 bases, with 15 bases sitting between them. In DNA form, the CDR3 reads TGTGCCTGGAATGACGGGAGTACCCACGAGCAGTACTTC. Its protein product is CAWNDGSTHEQYF.

This clonotype was counted only a few times. The rearrangement joins TRBV27 to TRBJ1-6, with 10 bases that match TRBD1. V lost 5 bases to trimming and J lost 8 bases; unmatched junction nucleotides: 9. The CDR3 spans 16 residues. Germline loops: CDR1 MNHEY, CDR2 SMNVEV (reference sequence). The CDR3 nucleotides are TGTGCCAGCAGTCTACCAACCGGGACAGGGGATTCACCCCTCCACTTT. Translating gives CASSLPTGTGDSPLHF.

This clonotype was counted ten times or more. The chain has TRBV6-1 and TRBJ2-7; 10 positions match TRBD2. Losses at the gene ends were 8 bases for V and 6 bases for J; bases not matched to a gene: 19. Germline V gives CDR1 MNHNS, CDR2 SASEGT. This CDR3 spans 17 amino acids. CDR3 in DNA: TGTGCCAGCCGGGAAGGGCTAGCGGGAGAGAAACCCGGCGAGCAGTACTTC. Its translation: CASREGLAGEKPGEQYF.

This clonotype was seen many times. The chain is built from TRBV30 and TRBJ1-4; TRBD1 aligns across 7 bases. In germline, CDR1 is GTSNPN, CDR2 SVGIG (reference sequence). The V gene end was trimmed by 5 bases and the J gene end by 8 bases; junction bases not matched to a gene: 23. The CDR3 is made up of 18 amino acids. This CDR3 is CAWLPLTGTPAGGEKLFF. CDR3 DNA: TGTGCCTGGCTCCCTCTGACGGGTACTCCTGCAGGGGGAGAAAAACTGTTTTTT.

This clonotype was counted at least ten times. The chain combines TRBV11-2 with TRBJ1-1; D ambiguous. The germline V gene encodes CDR1 SGHAT and CDR2 FQNNGV. Between the trimmed V and J ends, which lost 5 bases and 1 base, there was a span of 17 bases. The CDR3 is made up of 16 amino acids. CDR3 nucleotide sequence: TGTGCCAGCAGCCCCCATTATGGAGCGTCGAACACTGAAGCTTTCTTT. Translating it yields CASSPHYGASNTEAFF.